This T cell receptor beta chain emerged from a study of CD8+ T cells in alopecia areata. Concerning this clone itself: Its antigen is unidentified.

General study results and limits: Researchers report lesional scalp, most notably alopecia totalis/universalis, outstripped normal scalp in clonality. Scalp and blood retained many expanded lesional clones during tofacitinib.

Treatment denoted: oral pan-JAK inhibitor, 5-10 mg twice daily. Alopecia areata patients provided lesional scalp punch biopsies and peripheral blood. It was from PBMCs that CD4+ and CD8+ T cells were sorted. The authors extracted RNA and reverse transcribed it into cDNA as the sequencing template. TCRdb's copy holds only in-frame clones and misses some; the assay was immunoSEQ multiplex PCR. In the table there are 90,000 or so clones, 44% of which are singletons. This TCR came from a human donor with alopecia areata. The sample consisted of CD8+ T cells sorted from blood, taken at week 24, from a patient treated with tofacitinib.

This chain's CDR3 is CASSVVGANVLTF. In nucleotides, the CDR3 is TGTGCCAGCAGCGTAGTTGGGGCCAACGTCCTGACTTTC. This chain joins TRBV9 and TRBJ2-6; no clear D gene. The CDR3 sequence is 13 residues long. V lost 0 bases and J 3 bases, leaving 1 base between the germline ends. Germline CDR1 reads SGDLS; CDR2 reads YYNGEE.